This is a list of T cell receptor beta chains from one sample in a study of monozygotic twins with inflammatory bowel disease. TCRdb reworked the 5' RACE reads into one entry per CDR3 protein, no DNA. The sample is made up of approximately 330,000 distinct CDR3 sequences, and the top ten hold roughly 2% of it. Sample: blood. These receptors all stem from a human donor with ulcerative colitis or Crohn's disease, or a healthy co-twin of an affected twin (not recorded which). The CDR3 runs from the conserved cysteine through the conserved F or W.

j_gene,v_gene,CDR3aa
TRBJ2-7,TRBV4-1,CASSQSVYPGEQYF
TRBJ2-1,TRBV19,CASSRGTFPYNEQFF
TRBJ2-5,TRBV5-1,CASSRSGSETQYF
TRBJ2-2,TRBV4-1,CASSPSIFGQGNTGELFF
TRBJ2-6,TRBV4-1,CASLAGRASGANVLTF
TRBJ2-3,TRBV5-4,CASSLTGKSDTQYF
TRBJ2-4,TRBV15,CATSNGITKNIQYF
TRBJ2-1,TRBV5-1,CASSQRGANEQFF
TRBJ1-6,TRBV12-3/TRBV12-4,CASSAGPPPLHF
TRBJ1-2,TRBV3-1,CAVSRTGGYGYTF
TRBJ1-2,TRBV12-3/TRBV12-4,CASSPAGGDYYGYTF
TRBJ2-7,TRBV5-1,CASSAKPSGGYEQYF
TRBJ2-1,TRBV15,CATSRLPNYNEQFF
TRBJ1-4,TRBV7-9,CASSPRGGEKLFF
TRBJ2-1,TRBV5-1,CASSLEGVPYNEQFF
TRBJ2-7,TRBV29-1,CSVGSNSYEQYF
TRBJ2-1,TRBV7-9,CASSFGAAVSYNEQFF
TRBJ2-7,TRBV29-1,CSVDGGTRDEQYF
TRBJ2-1,TRBV25-1,CASSEPGGDNEQFF
TRBJ1-2,TRBV4-3,CASSPLGTGSYGYTF
TRBJ2-7,TRBV6-6,CAGRQGEPYEQYF
TRBJ2-3,TRBV15,CATSRDAGTSGVSTDTQYF
TRBJ2-2,TRBV6-1,CASSELAGTTGELFF
TRBJ2-3,TRBV10-2,CATRVAGGPPDTQYF
TRBJ2-2,TRBV27,CASSPLVGITGELFF
TRBJ1-1,TRBV20-1,CSARDRGRQNTEAFF
TRBJ1-2,TRBV12-3/TRBV12-4,CASSRQGVRTF
TRBJ1-2,TRBV12-3/TRBV12-4,CASRTSGGVTNYGYTF
TRBJ2-1,TRBV5-1,CASSLQGPPNEQFF
TRBJ1-5,TRBV20-1,CSAGGLGSGNQPQHF
TRBJ2-5,TRBV5-5,CASSLDKGTTQYF
TRBJ2-2,TRBV2,CASSPRGAPTGELFF
TRBJ1-4,TRBV6-1,CASSVALGDGEKLFF
TRBJ2-7,TRBV15,CATSTQGVSYEQYF
TRBJ1-6,TRBV5-1,CASATWEPPLHF
TRBJ2-7,TRBV29-1,CSVEVTVGREQYF
TRBJ2-7,TRBV6-5,CASSYGGSSSYEQYF
TRBJ1-3,TRBV7-8,CASSLGLSYTSGNTIYF
TRBJ1-5,TRBV25-1,CASSEGVIGNQPQHF
TRBJ2-3,TRBV11-2,CASSSVGNAAGVADTQYF
TRBJ2-3,TRBV7-8,CASTSLGTGGVDTQYF
TRBJ2-1,TRBV28,CASRGKANEQFF
TRBJ2-3,TRBV27,CASAAGDTQYF
TRBJ1-1,TRBV6-1,CASRPGHQRDTEAFF
TRBJ2-7,TRBV7-6,CASSSQGMDEQYF
TRBJ1-6,TRBV5-4,CASSNRSSYNSPLHF
TRBJ2-3,TRBV6-5,CASSSPSRLADFTDTQYF
TRBJ2-7,TRBV20-1,CSASKDSYEQYF
TRBJ1-1,TRBV7-8,CASSKKRERNTEAFF
TRBJ2-3,TRBV6-1,CASKGGEASRTDTQYF
TRBJ2-1,TRBV20-1,CSASDTSGRRNEQFF
TRBJ1-2,TRBV6-6,CASSWVDSDGYTF
TRBJ2-1,TRBV27,CASSRGSTYNEQFF
TRBJ2-4,TRBV20-1,CSPGQGAKNIQYF
TRBJ2-5,TRBV5-1,CASTLAGGEETQYF
TRBJ1-4,TRBV3-1,CASSQSPALDEKLFF
TRBJ2-5,TRBV27,CASSSLTSGGPIGGETQYF
TRBJ2-1,TRBV20-1,CSASWLAVGNEQFF